A single TCR beta chain is shown here with its context. Its target is not known. A 5'RACE reaction primed in the constant segment made cDNA libraries of TCR alpha and TCR beta, and these carried sample barcodes and UMIs. TCRdb passed the 5' RACE reads through MiXCR, listing each CDR3 protein once. This sample carries about 120,000 distinct CDR3 sequences, roughly 20% of them seen once, and the ten largest clones take roughly 37%. This sample stems from a study of T-cell memory formation after mild COVID-19. The wider study: Largely, the TCR clusters proved donor specific.

The study's findings and limits: Of the contracting clones, CD4+ ones lay mainly in CM and EM, and CD8+ ones in EMRA. CD4/CD8 balance characterized clones contracting day 15 to 85, and CD4+ skew characterized later expanders.

Sequences were obtained from PBMCs or a T cell subset sorted from them (not recorded which). The TCR originated in a man younger than 30 who had mild COVID-19 (a few samples of this study predate the infection). Cell type and time point are not known.

The CDR3 sequence: CASRDQGQETQYF. CDR3 bases: TGTGCCAGCAGGGACCAGGGGCAAGAGACCCAGTACTTC. The V gene is TRBV7-9, the J gene TRBJ2-5; possibly TRBD1 for D (6 bases). The germline V gene has CDR1 SEHNR and CDR2 FQNEAQ (reference sequence). V shed 6 bases and J shed 2 bases, with 10 bases lying between them. This CDR3 region has 13 residues.